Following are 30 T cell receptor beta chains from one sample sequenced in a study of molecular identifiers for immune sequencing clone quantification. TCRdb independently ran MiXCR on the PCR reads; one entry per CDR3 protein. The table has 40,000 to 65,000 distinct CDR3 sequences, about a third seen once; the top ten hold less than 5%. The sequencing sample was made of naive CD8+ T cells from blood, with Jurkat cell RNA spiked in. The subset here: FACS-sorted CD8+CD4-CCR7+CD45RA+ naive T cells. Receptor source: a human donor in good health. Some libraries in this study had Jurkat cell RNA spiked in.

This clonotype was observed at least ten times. The CDR3 sequence: CASSQQGANTEAFF. The CDR3 DNA is TGTGCCAGCAGCCAACAGGGGGCGAACACTGAAGCTTTCTTT. The J gene is TRBJ1-1, the V gene TRBV9; 9 positions agree with TRBD1. Germline V gene data show CDR1 as SGDLS and CDR2 as YYNGEE. The CDR3 has 14 amino acids. Trimming cost V 4 bases and J 1 base; bases outside gene matches: 2.

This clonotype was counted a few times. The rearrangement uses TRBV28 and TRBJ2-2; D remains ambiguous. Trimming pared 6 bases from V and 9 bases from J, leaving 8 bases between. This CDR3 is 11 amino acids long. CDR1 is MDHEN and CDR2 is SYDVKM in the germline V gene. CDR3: CASSTYRELFF. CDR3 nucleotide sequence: TGTGCCAGCAGCACCTATCGGGAGCTGTTTTTT.

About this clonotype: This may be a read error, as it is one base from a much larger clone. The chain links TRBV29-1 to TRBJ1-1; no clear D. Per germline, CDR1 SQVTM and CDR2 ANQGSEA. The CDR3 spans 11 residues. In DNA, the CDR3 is TGCGGCGCTCAGGTGAGCACTGAAGCTTTCTTT. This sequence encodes CGAQVSTEAFF.

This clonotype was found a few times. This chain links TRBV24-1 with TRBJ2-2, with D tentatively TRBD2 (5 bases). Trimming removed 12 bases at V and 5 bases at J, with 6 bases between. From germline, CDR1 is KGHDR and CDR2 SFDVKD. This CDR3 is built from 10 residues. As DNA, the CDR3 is TGTGCCTCGGGGACCGGGGAGCTGTTTTTT. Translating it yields CASGTGELFF.

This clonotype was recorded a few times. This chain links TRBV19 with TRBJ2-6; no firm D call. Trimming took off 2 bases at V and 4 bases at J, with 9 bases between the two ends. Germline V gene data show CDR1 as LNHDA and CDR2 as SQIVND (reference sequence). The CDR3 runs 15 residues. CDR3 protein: CASSILGSGANVLTF. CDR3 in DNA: TGTGCCAGTAGTATATTAGGGTCCGGGGCCAACGTCCTGACTTTC.

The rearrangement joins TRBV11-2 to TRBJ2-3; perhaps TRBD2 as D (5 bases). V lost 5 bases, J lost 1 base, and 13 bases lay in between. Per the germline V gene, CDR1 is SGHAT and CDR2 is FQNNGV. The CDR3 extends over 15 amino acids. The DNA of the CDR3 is TGTGCCAGCAGCCTTCTAGCAAGGGGCACAGATACGCAGTATTTT. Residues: CASSLLARGTDTQYF.

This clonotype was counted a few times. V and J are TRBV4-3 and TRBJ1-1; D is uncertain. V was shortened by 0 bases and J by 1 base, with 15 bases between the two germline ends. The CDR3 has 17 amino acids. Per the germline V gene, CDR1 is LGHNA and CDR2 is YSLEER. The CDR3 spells CASSQDFFQDTNTEAFF. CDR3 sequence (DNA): TGCGCCAGCAGCCAAGATTTCTTTCAAGACACGAACACTGAAGCTTTCTTT.

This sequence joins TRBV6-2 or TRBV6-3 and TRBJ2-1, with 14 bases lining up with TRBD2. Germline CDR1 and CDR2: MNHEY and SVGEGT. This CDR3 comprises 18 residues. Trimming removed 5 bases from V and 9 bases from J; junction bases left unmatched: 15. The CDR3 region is CASSQPLSGTSGRGEQFF. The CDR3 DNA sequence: TGTGCCAGCAGTCAACCCTTGTCCGGGACTAGCGGGAGAGGTGAGCAGTTCTTC.

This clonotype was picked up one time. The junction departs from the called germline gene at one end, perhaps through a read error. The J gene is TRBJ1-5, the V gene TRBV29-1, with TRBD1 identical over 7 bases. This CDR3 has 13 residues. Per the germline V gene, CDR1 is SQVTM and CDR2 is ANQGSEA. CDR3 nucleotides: TGCAGCGTTTCAGGGGGGTACAATCAGCCCCAGCAATTT. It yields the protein CSVSGGYNQPQQF.

Here the CDR3 reads CASTPLDGLGYEQFF. For the CDR3, the DNA is TGTGCCAGCACCCCTCTAGACGGGTTGGGCTATGAGCAGTTCTTC. The J gene is TRBJ2-1, the V gene TRBV6-2 or TRBV6-3; D not certain. Trimming took off 7 bases at V and 8 bases at J, with 21 bases between the two ends. This CDR3 has 15 residues. CDR1 MNHEY and CDR2 SVGEGT come from the germline V gene.

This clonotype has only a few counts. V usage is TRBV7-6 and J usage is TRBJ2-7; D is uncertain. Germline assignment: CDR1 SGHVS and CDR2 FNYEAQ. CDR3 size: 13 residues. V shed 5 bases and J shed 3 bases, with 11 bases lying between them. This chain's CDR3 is CASSQPGGYEQYF. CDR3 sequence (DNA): TGTGCCAGCAGCCAGCCCGGTGGCTACGAGCAGTACTTC.

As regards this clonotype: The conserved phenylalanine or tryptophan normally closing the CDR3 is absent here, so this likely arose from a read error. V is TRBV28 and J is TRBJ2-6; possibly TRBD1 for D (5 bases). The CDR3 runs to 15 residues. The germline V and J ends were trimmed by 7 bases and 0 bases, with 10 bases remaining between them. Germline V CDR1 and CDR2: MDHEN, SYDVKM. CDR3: CASKGDPSGANVLTL. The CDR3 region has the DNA TGTGCCAGCAAAGGGGATCCCTCTGGGGCCAACGTCCTGACTCTC.

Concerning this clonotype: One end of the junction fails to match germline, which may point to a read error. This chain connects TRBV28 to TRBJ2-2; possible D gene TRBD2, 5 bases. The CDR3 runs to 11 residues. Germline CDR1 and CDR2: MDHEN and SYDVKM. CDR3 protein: CASGFTGELIF. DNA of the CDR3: TGTGCCAGCGGTTTCACCGGGGAGCTCATATTT.

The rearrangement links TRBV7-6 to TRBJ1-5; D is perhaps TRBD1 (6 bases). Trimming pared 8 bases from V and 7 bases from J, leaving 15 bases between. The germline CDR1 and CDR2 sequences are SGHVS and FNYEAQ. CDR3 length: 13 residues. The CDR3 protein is CASCLGGGQPQHF. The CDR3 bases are TGTGCCAGCTGTTTAGGGGGGGGGCAGCCCCAGCATTTT.

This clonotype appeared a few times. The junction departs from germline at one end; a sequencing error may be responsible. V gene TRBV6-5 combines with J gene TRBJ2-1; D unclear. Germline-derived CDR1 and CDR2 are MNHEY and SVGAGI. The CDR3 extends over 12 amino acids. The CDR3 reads CASSYGYNELFF. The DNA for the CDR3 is TGTGCCAGCAGTTACGGGTACAATGAGCTGTTCTTC.

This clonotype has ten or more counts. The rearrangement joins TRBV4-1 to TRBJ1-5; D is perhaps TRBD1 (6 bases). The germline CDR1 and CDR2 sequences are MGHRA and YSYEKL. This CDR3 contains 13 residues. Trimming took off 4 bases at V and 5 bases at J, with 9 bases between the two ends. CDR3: CASSPTGDQPQHF. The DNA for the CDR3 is TGCGCCAGCAGCCCGACAGGAGATCAGCCCCAGCATTTT.

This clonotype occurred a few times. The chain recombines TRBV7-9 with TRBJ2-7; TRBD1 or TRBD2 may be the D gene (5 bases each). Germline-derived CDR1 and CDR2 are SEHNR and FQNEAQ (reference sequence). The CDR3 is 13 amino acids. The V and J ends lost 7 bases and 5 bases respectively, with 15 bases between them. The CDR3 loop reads CASTLTGTHEQYF. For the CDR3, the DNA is TGTGCCAGCACCCTCACCGGGACCCACGAGCAGTACTTC. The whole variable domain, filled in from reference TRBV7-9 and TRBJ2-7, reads DTGVSQNPRHKITKRGQNVTFRCDPISEHNRLYWYRQTLGQGPEFLTYFQNEAQLEKSRLLSDRFSAERPKGSFSTLEIQRTEQGDSAMYLCASTLTGTHEQYFGPGTRLTVT.

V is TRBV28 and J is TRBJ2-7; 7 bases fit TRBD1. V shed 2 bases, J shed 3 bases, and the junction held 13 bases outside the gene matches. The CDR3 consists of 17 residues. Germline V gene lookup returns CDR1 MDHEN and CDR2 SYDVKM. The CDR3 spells CASSLRRNRGSHYEQYF. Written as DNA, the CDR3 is TGTGCCAGCAGTTTAAGGAGAAACAGGGGAAGCCACTACGAGCAGTACTTC.

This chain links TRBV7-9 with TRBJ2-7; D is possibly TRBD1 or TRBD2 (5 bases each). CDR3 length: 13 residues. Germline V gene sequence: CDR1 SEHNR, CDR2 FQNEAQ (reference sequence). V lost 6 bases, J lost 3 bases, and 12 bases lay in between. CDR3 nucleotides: TGTGCCAGCAGTCCCGGGGCCTACTACGAGCAGTACTTC. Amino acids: CASSPGAYYEQYF.

CDR3 DNA sequence: TGTGCCAGCAGGCACCTCTCAGCGCCGCCGGGGACGCAGTATTTT. Translated: CASRHLSAPPGTQYF. The chain couples TRBV5-4 to TRBJ2-3, with a tentative D call TRBD2 (5 bases). V was trimmed by 5 bases and J by 9 bases, leaving 22 bases between them. Per the germline V gene, CDR1 is SGHNT and CDR2 is YYREEE (reference sequence). This CDR3 has 15 amino acids.

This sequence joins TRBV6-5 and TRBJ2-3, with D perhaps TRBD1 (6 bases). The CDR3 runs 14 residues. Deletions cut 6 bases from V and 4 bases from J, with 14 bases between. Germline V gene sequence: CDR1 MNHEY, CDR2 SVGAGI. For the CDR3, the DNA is TGTGCCAGCAGCCCCACAGGGAAATCAGATACGCAGTATTTT. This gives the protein CASSPTGKSDTQYF.

The CDR3 sequence: CASSAIADTGELFF. CDR3 nucleotides: TGTGCCAGCAGCGCAATAGCGGACACCGGGGAGCTGTTTTTT. This chain connects TRBV9 to TRBJ2-2, with D perhaps matching TRBD2 (6 bases). Germline assignment: CDR1 SGDLS and CDR2 YYNGEE. The CDR3 extends over 14 amino acids. Trimming pared 3 bases from V and 3 bases from J, leaving 9 bases between.

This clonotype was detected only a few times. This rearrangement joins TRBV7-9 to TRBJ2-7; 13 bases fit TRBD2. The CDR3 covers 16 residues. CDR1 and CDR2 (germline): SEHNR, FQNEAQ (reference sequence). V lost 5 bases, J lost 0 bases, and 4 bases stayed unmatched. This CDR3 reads CASSPGTSGISYEQYF. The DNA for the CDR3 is TGTGCCAGCAGCCCTGGGACTAGCGGGATCTCCTACGAGCAGTACTTC. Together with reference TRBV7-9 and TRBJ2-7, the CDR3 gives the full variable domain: DTGVSQNPRHKITKRGQNVTFRCDPISEHNRLYWYRQTLGQGPEFLTYFQNEAQLEKSRLLSDRFSAERPKGSFSTLEIQRTEQGDSAMYLCASSPGTSGISYEQYFGPGTRLTVT.

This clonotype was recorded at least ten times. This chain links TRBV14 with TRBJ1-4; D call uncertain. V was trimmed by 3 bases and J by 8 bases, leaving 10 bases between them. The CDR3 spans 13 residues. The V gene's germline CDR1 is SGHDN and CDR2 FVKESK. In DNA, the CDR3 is TGTGCCAGCAGCCAGGCGCCGCTCGAAAAACTGTTTTTT. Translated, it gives CASSQAPLEKLFF.

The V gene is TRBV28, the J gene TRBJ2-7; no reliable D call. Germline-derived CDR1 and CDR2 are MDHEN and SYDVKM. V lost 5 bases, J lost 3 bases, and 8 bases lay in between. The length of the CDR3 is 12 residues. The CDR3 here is CASSPAVYEQYF. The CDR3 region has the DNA TGTGCCAGCAGTCCGGCAGTCTACGAGCAGTACTTC.

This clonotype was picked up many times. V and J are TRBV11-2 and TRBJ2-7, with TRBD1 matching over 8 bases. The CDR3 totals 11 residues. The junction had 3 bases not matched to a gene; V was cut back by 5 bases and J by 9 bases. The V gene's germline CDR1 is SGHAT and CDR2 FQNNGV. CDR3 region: CASSQGTGQYF. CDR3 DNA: TGTGCCAGCAGCCAGGGGACAGGGCAGTACTTC.

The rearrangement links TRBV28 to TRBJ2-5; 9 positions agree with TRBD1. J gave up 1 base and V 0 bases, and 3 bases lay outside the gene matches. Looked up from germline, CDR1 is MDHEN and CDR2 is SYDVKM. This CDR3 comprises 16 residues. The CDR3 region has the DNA TGTGCCAGCAGTTTATGGGGGACAGGGACCCAAGAGACCCAGTACTTC. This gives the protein CASSLWGTGTQETQYF.

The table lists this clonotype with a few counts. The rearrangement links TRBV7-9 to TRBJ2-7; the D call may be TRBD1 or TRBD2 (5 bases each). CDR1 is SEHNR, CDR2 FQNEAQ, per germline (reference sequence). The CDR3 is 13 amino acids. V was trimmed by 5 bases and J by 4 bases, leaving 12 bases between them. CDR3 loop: CASSGTPAYEQYF. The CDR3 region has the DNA TGTGCCAGCAGCGGGACGCCGGCGTACGAGCAGTACTTC.

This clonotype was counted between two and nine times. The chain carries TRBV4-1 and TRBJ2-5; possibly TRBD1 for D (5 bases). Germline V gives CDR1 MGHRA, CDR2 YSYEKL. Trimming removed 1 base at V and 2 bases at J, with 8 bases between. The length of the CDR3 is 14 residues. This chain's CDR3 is CASSQVSGQETQYF. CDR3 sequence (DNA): TGCGCCAGCAGCCAAGTTTCAGGGCAAGAGACCCAGTACTTC.

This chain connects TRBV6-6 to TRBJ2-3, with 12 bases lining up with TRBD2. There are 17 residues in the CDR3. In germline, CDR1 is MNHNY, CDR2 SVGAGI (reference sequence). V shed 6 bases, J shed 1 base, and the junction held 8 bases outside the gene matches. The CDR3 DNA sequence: TGTGCCAGCAGCCCGACTAGCGGGAGAGGTGGCACAGATACGCAGTATTTT. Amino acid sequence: CASSPTSGRGGTDTQYF.